Listed below are T cell receptor beta chains from one sample, sequenced in a study of T cells in localized non-small cell lung cancer. Clones were sequenced by immunoSEQ multiplex PCR, and TCRdb holds only the in-frame ones, with some missing. The sample has 1,200 or so clones, about 35% seen once. The material was normal lung tissue next to the tumor, obtained before any cancer treatment. Receptors were obtained from a male donor older than 55 with stage I squamous cell lung carcinoma. CDR3s include the opening cysteine and the closing phenylalanine or tryptophan.

V gene: TRBV6-8; CDR3 protein: CASSGDVYGDEQFF
V gene: TRBV18; CDR3 protein: CASSPDRANEKLFF
V gene: TRBV7-6; CDR3 protein: CASSFSGSGNTIYF
V gene: TRBV15; CDR3 protein: CATSRGPGQGSNEQFF
V gene: TRBV6-8; CDR3 protein: CASSPGLYEQYF
V gene: TRBV30; CDR3 protein: CAWSLVAGTYNEQFF
V gene: TRBV29-1; CDR3 protein: CSVEDRQPGELFF
V gene: TRBV11-3; CDR3 protein: CASSNPTGTYGYTF
V gene: TRBV25-1; CDR3 protein: CASGRDRNEKLFF
V gene: TRBV18; CDR3 protein: CASSLMTNFYEQYF
V gene: TRBV9; CDR3 protein: CASSVDTGSNTGELFF
V gene: TRBV1; CDR3 protein: CASSQEPLEQGTGGYTF
V gene: TRBV18; CDR3 protein: CASSPTGLAGEETQYF
V gene: TRBV5-1; CDR3 protein: CASSLAGTSGRGAGELFF
V gene: TRBV9; CDR3 protein: CASTFRLGVEAFF
V gene: TRBV19; CDR3 protein: CASSIDPGQGAAKNIQYF
V gene: TRBV19; CDR3 protein: CASMSPRRAGNTIYF
V gene: TRBV5-1; CDR3 protein: CASRIGTGSGNTIYF
V gene: TRBV25-1; CDR3 protein: CASSRLVSGELFF
V gene: TRBV6-8; CDR3 protein: CASTDRAVFAEKLFF
V gene: TRBV29-1; CDR3 protein: CSVEPGTGDNEQFF
V gene: TRBV11-3; CDR3 protein: CASSPPGTSVTDTQYF
V gene: TRBV29-1; CDR3 protein: CSVEEGRGSYGYTF
V gene: TRBV9; CDR3 protein: CASSFPGGGNEQFF
V gene: TRBV6-8; CDR3 protein: CASSPGWTFNTGELFF
V gene: TRBV4-1; CDR3 protein: CASSQVNENEQFF
V gene: TRBV6-8; CDR3 protein: CASSEGPEVEQYF
V gene: TRBV29-1; CDR3 protein: CSAEGTGTEAFF
V gene: TRBV11-3; CDR3 protein: CASSLKQGGGSGANVLTF
V gene: TRBV9; CDR3 protein: CASSVAGANTEAFF
V gene: TRBV14; CDR3 protein: CASSSWTGGTDEQYF
V gene: TRBV18; CDR3 protein: CASSPFPGQGLKNTEAFF
V gene: TRBV30; CDR3 protein: CAWSGQGGYTF
V gene: TRBV30; CDR3 protein: CAWSVGQRNEQFF
V gene: TRBV19; CDR3 protein: CASSLGRRGVDGYTF
V gene: TRBV19; CDR3 protein: CASSGTWDRETEAFF
V gene: TRBV19; CDR3 protein: CASSIITGISNQPQHF
V gene: TRBV28; CDR3 protein: CASEAPPGDTQYF
V gene: TRBV6-8; CDR3 protein: CASRIAGGGYNEQFF
V gene: TRBV9; CDR3 protein: CASSVGLAGPQETQYF
V gene: TRBV7-5; CDR3 protein: CASSSPFVKDREYGYTF
V gene: TRBV19; CDR3 protein: CASRQQQNTEAFF
V gene: TRBV6-8; CDR3 protein: CASSPSLGLGSGKQETQYF
V gene: TRBV18; CDR3 protein: CASSPPMALETQYF
V gene: TRBV30; CDR3 protein: CAWSVGSSNYGYTF
V gene: TRBV28; CDR3 protein: CASSSQDKYYGYTF
V gene: TRBV30; CDR3 protein: CAWGPGTGNEKLFF
V gene: TRBV10-3; CDR3 protein: CAISELHRGMNDEQFF
V gene: TRBV12-5; CDR3 protein: CASGRDTHNEQFF
V gene: TRBV19; CDR3 protein: CASSIEGSFGVSNYGYTF
V gene: TRBV19; CDR3 protein: CASTTGLGKANEKLFF
V gene: TRBV14; CDR3 protein: CASSSFRTEQFF
V gene: TRBV30; CDR3 protein: CAWSGQGGRYTF
V gene: TRBV29-1; CDR3 protein: CSVEAGNYGYTF
V gene: TRBV19; CDR3 protein: CASSLSGDRSIEQYF